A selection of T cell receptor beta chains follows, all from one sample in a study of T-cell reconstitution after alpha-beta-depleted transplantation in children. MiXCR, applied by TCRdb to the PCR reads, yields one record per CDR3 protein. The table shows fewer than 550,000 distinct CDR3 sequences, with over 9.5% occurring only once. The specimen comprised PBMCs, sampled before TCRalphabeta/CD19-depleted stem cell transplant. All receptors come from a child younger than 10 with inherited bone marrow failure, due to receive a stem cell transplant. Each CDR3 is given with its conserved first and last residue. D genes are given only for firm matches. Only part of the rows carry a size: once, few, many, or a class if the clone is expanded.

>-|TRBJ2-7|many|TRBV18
TGTGCCAGCTCACCGGGATCCGTGGACGAGCAGTACTTC
CASSPGSVDEQYF
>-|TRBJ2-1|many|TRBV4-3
TGCGCCAGCAGCCGAACTAGTGCCTCCTACAATGAGCAGTTCTTC
CASSRTSASYNEQFF
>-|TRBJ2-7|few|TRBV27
TGTGCCAGCAGTCTTACTGGGGACTTACCCTACGAGCAGTACTTC
CASSLTGDLPYEQYF
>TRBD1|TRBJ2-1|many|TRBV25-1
TGTGCCAGTTCTAACCGGGACAGGGAGGGGGGGCAGTTCTTC
CASSNRDREGGQFF
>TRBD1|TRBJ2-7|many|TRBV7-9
TGTGCCAGCAGCTTCACAGGGGGCCTCTCCTACGAGCAGTACTTC
CASSFTGGLSYEQYF
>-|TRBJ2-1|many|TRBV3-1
TGTGCCAGCAGCCAAGACGAGACGATCTTCTACAATGAGCAGTTCTTC
CASSQDETIFYNEQFF
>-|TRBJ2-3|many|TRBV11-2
TGTGCCAGCAGCTGGACAGATACGCAGTATTTT
CASSWTDTQYF
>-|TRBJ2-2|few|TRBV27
TGTGCCAGCAGCCGGGAACCTTTCACCGGGGAGCTGTTTTTT
CASSREPFTGELFF
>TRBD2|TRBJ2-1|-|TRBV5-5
TGTGCCAGCAGCTTGGACGACTGGACTAGCGAGAACAATGAGCAGTTCTTC
CASSLDDWTSENNEQFF
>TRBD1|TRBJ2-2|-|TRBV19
TGTGCCAGTAGTATAGACCGGGACAGGATGAACACCGGGGAGCTGTTTTTT
CASSIDRDRMNTGELFF
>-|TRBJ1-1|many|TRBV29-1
TGCAGCGTTCGAGGGACGGAGAACACTGAAGCTTTCTTT
CSVRGTENTEAFF
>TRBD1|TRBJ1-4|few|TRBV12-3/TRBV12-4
TGTGCCAGCAGTGACCGGGACAGGGGGCTGGGTGAAAAACTGTTTTTT
CASSDRDRGLGEKLFF
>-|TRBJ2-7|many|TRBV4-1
TGCGCCAGCAGCCGAGAATTACTAGGTTACGAGCAGTACTTC
CASSRELLGYEQYF
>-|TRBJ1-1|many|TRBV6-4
TGTGCCAGCAGTGTGTGGGCGAACACTGAAGCTTTCTTT
CASSVWANTEAFF
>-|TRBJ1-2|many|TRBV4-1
TGCGCCAGCAGCCAAGAGGGGAGACCGCGCGGGGCCGGCTACACCTTC
CASSQEGRPRGAGYTF
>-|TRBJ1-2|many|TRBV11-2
TGTGCCAGCAGCGAGATGACGTGGCAGGGGCGGTATGGCTACACCTTC
CASSEMTWQGRYGYTF
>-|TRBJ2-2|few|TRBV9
TGTGCCAGCAGCGTAGATTGGTCAGGGGCGCAGAACGGGGAGCTGTTTTTT
CASSVDWSGAQNGELFF
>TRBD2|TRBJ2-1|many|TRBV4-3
TGCGCCAGCAGCCTACTTAGCGGGAGGGCCGACAATGAGCAGTTCTTC
CASSLLSGRADNEQFF
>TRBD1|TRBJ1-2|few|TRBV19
TGTGCCAGTAGTATAGAGGACAGGGCGTCCTATGGCTACACCTTC
CASSIEDRASYGYTF
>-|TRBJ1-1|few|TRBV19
TGTGCCAGTAGTATAGCCGGTATGAACACTGAAGCTTTCTTT
CASSIAGMNTEAFF
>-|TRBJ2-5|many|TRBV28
TGTGCCAGCAGTTTATCCCCCGTGAGGGAGAGGGAAGAGACCCAGTACTTC
CASSLSPVREREETQYF
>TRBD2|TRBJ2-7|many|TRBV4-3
TGCGCCAGCAGCCAAGACCCACCCCGTGGACTAGCGGGAGGGGGTCACGAGCAGTACTTC
CASSQDPPRGLAGGGHEQYF
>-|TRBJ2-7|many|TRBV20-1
TGCAGTGCGATCCGGGACCCGCACACCTACGAGCAGTACTTC
CSAIRDPHTYEQYF
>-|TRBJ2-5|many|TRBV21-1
TGTGCCAGCAGCAGTCGTGAGACTAGCGGGAGGGGTCAAGAGACCCAGTACTTC
CASSSRETSGRGQETQYF
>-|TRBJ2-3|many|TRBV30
TGTGCCTGGACCCTAGGAGGGACAGATACGCAGTATTTT
CAWTLGGTDTQYF
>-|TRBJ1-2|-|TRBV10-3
TGTGCCATCAGGGCGGTTCTCTATAAGGGGTATGGCTACACCTTC
CAIRAVLYKGYGYTF
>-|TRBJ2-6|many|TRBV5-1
TGCGCCAGCAGCTTGACGTTCTTTGCGGGGGCCAACGTCCTGACTTTC
CASSLTFFAGANVLTF
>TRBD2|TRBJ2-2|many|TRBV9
TGTGCCAGCAGCCCGGGACTACACACCGGGGAGCTGTTTTTT
CASSPGLHTGELFF
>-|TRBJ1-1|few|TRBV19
TGTGCCAGTCGCCGGGGCGGCTCCCCTGAAGCTTTCTTT
CASRRGGSPEAFF
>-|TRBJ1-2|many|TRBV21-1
TGTGCCAGCAGCAAAGTAGGGGATGTCCAGGGCTACACCTTC
CASSKVGDVQGYTF
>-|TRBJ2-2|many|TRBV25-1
TGTGCCAGCAGTGAACAGGGAACCGGGGAGCTGTTTTTT
CASSEQGTGELFF
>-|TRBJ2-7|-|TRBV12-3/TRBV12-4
TGTGCCAGCATCGACAACCCCCGGGGCGAGCAGTACTTC
CASIDNPRGEQYF
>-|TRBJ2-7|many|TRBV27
TGTGCCAGCAGTTCCACGATACAGGGTTACGAGCAGTACTTC
CASSSTIQGYEQYF
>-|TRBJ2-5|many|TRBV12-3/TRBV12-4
TGTGCCAGCAGTGGGGGGCCAGGGTTCCAAGAGACCCAGTACTTC
CASSGGPGFQETQYF
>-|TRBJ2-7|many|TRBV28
TGTGCCAGCAGTTCGCCCCCCGGGACACAAACCCCCTACGAGCAGTACTTC
CASSSPPGTQTPYEQYF
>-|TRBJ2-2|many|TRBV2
TGTGCCAGCAGTGAACAGGGGCCCGGGGAGCTGTTTTTT
CASSEQGPGELFF
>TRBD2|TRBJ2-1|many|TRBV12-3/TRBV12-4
TGTGCCAGCAGTTTAGACCCGGCTAGCGGGGAGCAGTTCTTC
CASSLDPASGEQFF
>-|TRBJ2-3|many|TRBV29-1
TGCAGCGTTGAACAGGGGACTAGCACAGATACGCAGTATTTT
CSVEQGTSTDTQYF
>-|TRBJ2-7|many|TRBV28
TGTGCCAGCAGTCCTCGACAGTTCACTACCAGCTACGAGCAGTACTTC
CASSPRQFTTSYEQYF
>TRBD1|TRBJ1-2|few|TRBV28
TGTGCCAGCAGTCCCCGGGACAGTGGATTCCCCTATGGCTACACCTTC
CASSPRDSGFPYGYTF
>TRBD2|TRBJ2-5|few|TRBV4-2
TGTGCCAGCAGCCAAGCGGCGGGACTAGCGGGAGAGACCCAGTACTTC
CASSQAAGLAGETQYF
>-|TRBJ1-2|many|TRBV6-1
TGTGCCAGCAGTGAAGCCGTGGACAAAGGAAGCTATGGCTACACCTTC
CASSEAVDKGSYGYTF
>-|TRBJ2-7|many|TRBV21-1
TGTGCCAGCAGCAAAGAGGGGTCGCGGGAAAGCTCCTACGAGCAGTACTTC
CASSKEGSRESSYEQYF
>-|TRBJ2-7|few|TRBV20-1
TGCAGTGCTAGACCGGGCACCGTCGAGCAGTACTTC
CSARPGTVEQYF
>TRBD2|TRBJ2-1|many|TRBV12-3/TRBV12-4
TGTGCCAGCAGTTTTTTACGGCGGGAGGGTCATGGTCAGTTCTTC
CASSFLRREGHGQFF
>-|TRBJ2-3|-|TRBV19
TGTGCCAGTAGTGGTCCGGAGATGGATACGCAGTATTTT
CASSGPEMDTQYF
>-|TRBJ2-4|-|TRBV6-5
TGTGCCAGCAGTTTGGCGACTCGGGACATTCAGTACTTC
CASSLATRDIQYF
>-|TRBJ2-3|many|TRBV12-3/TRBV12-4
TGTGCCAGCAGTTTAGCAGATACGCAGTATTTT
CASSLADTQYF